The 27 T cell receptor beta chains presented below share a single source sample, sequenced in a study of CD4 and CD8 cells across lung adenocarcinoma regions (dated 2018 in TCRdb). The protocol used for the library was PCR. The sample was run on a HiSeq X Ten. Clones were called with MiXCR by TCRdb after fastp trimmed the public reads at Q25, and only in-frame beta chains were retained. Each entry is one CDR3 protein sequence, shown with its most common DNA and genes. Recorded for this sample are fewer than 30,000 distinct CDR3 sequences; approximately 51% of them occurred a single time. The ten largest clones represent roughly 50% of the sample. Sequenced material: CD8+ T cells from the center of a lung tumor. In light of the paper, this sample's cell subset or site label describes: tumor center region. These receptors originate from a male donor with lung adenocarcinoma. The CD4 and CD8 labels of this study may be unreliable.

Relative to its sample, this clonotype is medium-sized. The V call is TRBV27, the J call TRBJ2-1; 8 bases fit TRBD2. TRBJ2-5 explains the end of the DNA better; the J call may be wrong. The CDR3 length is 15 residues. Germline lookup yields CDR1 MNHEY and CDR2 SMNVEV (reference sequence). CDR3 sequence reads: CASSLSGRASKTQYF. The CDR3 DNA reads TGTGCCAGCAGTTTGTCCGGGAGGGCCTCGAAGACCCAGTACTTC.

This chain joins TRBV27 and TRBJ1-2, with TRBD1 matching 7 bases. Germline V gives CDR1 MNHEY, CDR2 SMNVEV (reference sequence). V lost 0 bases and J lost 7; bases outside the gene matches: 2. The CDR3 extends over 13 amino acids. CDR3 protein: CASSLSDRAGYTF. As DNA, the CDR3 is TGTGCCAGCAGTTTATCAGACAGGGCTGGCTACACCTTC.

This clonotype was recorded only once. The chain couples TRBV12-3 or TRBV12-4 to TRBJ1-1, with no clear D. Trimming pared 7 bases from V and 0 bases from J, leaving 12 bases between. This CDR3 is built from 14 residues. Here the CDR3 reads CASKQNWMNTEAFF. The CDR3 DNA sequence: TGTGCCAGCAAACAAAATTGGATGAACACTGAAGCTTTCTTT.

The chain links TRBV25-1 to TRBJ2-5, with D unclear. The germline V and J ends were trimmed by 0 bases and 2 bases, with 10 bases remaining between them. The CDR3 sequence is 15 residues long. The germline V gene encodes CDR1 MGHDK and CDR2 SYGVNS. The CDR3 DNA reads as TGTGCCAGCAGTGAATATAGTGTCGAACAAGAGACCCAGTACTTC. Protein: CASSEYSVEQETQYF.

This clonotype was picked up many times. This sequence joins TRBV6-2 or TRBV6-3 and TRBJ2-3; D may correspond to TRBD1 or TRBD2 (5 bases each). Germline lookup yields CDR1 MNHEY and CDR2 SVGEGT. This CDR3 comprises 15 residues. Trimming took off 1 base at V and 0 bases at J, with 8 bases between the two ends. CDR3 in amino acids: CASSYWGSSTDTQYF. As DNA, the CDR3 is TGTGCCAGCAGTTACTGGGGGTCCAGCACAGATACGCAGTATTTT.

This clonotype was seen many times. The chain uses TRBV10-3 and TRBJ2-3, with 13 bases aligning to TRBD2. CDR3 length: 15 residues. Germline V gene lookup returns CDR1 ENHRY and CDR2 SYGVKD. V was pared by 6 bases and J by 10 bases, with 10 bases of the junction left unmatched. The CDR3 spells CAIRGGTSGIMAQYF. CDR3 in DNA: TGTGCCATCAGGGGTGGGACTAGCGGGATAATGGCGCAGTATTTT.

J is TRBJ2-1 and V is TRBV27; 9 nucleotides match TRBD2. The length of the CDR3 is 18 residues. Germline V gene data show CDR1 as MNHEY and CDR2 as SMNVEV (reference sequence). The junction had 14 bases not matched to a gene; V was cut back by 5 bases and J by 3 bases. The CDR3 nucleotides are TGTGCCAGCAGTACGGGACTAGCCAGATCAGGACGCTACAATGAGCAGTTCTTC. This encodes CASSTGLARSGRYNEQFF.

Points on this clonotype: At one of its ends the junction is not consistent with the germline gene, which may arise from a read error. The V call is TRBV10-3, the J call TRBJ2-4; a weak D match, TRBD1 (7 bases). The CDR3 has 14 amino acids. Germline V gene lookup returns CDR1 ENHRY and CDR2 SYGVKD. The CDR3 spells CAVRGVGAKDTQYF. The CDR3 coding sequence is TGTGCCGTCAGGGGGGTAGGGGCCAAAGACACTCAGTACTTC.

To note about this clonotype: No DNA is shown, since the ends of the CDR3 on it are uncertain; the CDR3 is the one TCRdb lists. The CDR3 loop is CASSVGSGQGGEKLFF. The chain combines TRBV9 with TRBJ1-4; TRBD1 is taken as the D call from the table, unchecked against the DNA. Germline CDR1 SGDLS, CDR2 YYNGEE. Including both end residues, the CDR3 is 16 amino acids long.

The chain has TRBV6-1 and TRBJ2-1; D not resolved. The closer fit of TRBJ2-7 to the DNA end suggests the J call may be wrong. Germline V CDR1 and CDR2: MNHNS, SASEGT. This CDR3 region has 14 residues. The CDR3 DNA follows: TGTGCCAGCTCCAATGGGATAGGGCCCTACGAGCAGTACTTC. It encodes CASSNGIGPYEQYF.

The rearrangement uses TRBV6-1 and TRBJ2-7; TRBD2 aligns across 9 bases. The CDR3 runs 15 residues. CDR1 and CDR2 from the germline V gene are MNHNS and SASEGT. V shed 5 bases and J 1 base; nucleotides not matched to a gene: 6. CDR3 loop: CASSPPAGGSYEQYF. CDR3 in DNA: TGTGCCAGCAGTCCCCCAGCGGGAGGATCCTACGAGCAGTACTTC.

The chain recombines TRBV6-1 with TRBJ2-3, with 8 bases aligning to TRBD2. Germline V gene data show CDR1 as MNHNS and CDR2 as SASEGT. The length of the CDR3 is 14 residues. The CDR3 reads CGGTVAGGKDTQYF. The CDR3, as DNA: TGTGGCGGCACGGTGGCGGGAGGCAAAGACACGCAGTATTTT.

This clonotype was seen repeatedly, ten times or more. The chain recombines TRBV10-3 with TRBJ2-3; no definite D call. V lost 5 bases and J 1 base, leaving 4 bases between the germline ends. The CDR3 totals 12 residues. Looked up from germline, CDR1 is ENHRY and CDR2 is SYGVKD. In nucleotides, the CDR3 is TGTGCCATCAGTCTAGGCACAGATACGCAGTATTTT. It yields the protein CAISLGTDTQYF.

Only one count was recorded for this clonotype. One end of the junction fails to match germline, which may point to a read error. The rearrangement joins TRBV6-1 to TRBJ2-3, with D perhaps matching TRBD1 or TRBD2 (6 bases each). Germline CDR1 MNHNS, CDR2 SASEGT. This CDR3 is built from 15 residues. CDR3 in DNA: TGTGCCAGGGGGTACGGGGGCCGAGAAACAGAGACGCAGTATTTT. As protein: CARGYGGRETETQYF.

The chain carries TRBV4-2 and TRBJ2-1, with 7 bases matching TRBD2. The better agreement between TRBJ2-7 and the DNA end casts doubt on the J call. Germline values: CDR1 LGHNA, CDR2 YNFKEQ. The CDR3 sequence is 14 residues long. CDR3 residues: CASSQEKRDYEQYF. The CDR3 DNA reads TGTGCCAGCAGCCAAGAAAAGCGGGACTACGAGCAGTACTTC.

This clonotype has more than one count but fewer than ten. The chain recombines TRBV6-1 with TRBJ2-5; 9 nucleotides agree with TRBD2. Trimming took 4 bases from V and 5 from J; bases not matched to a gene: 8. The CDR3 sequence is 15 residues long. The V gene's germline CDR1 is MNHNS and CDR2 SASEGT. The CDR3 DNA is TGTGCCAGCAGTGGGCGGGGGGGGAGGGGGGAGACCCAGTACTTC. This gives the protein CASSGRGGRGETQYF.

This clonotype was observed at least ten times. The chain recombines TRBV10-1 with TRBJ1-1; 7 positions match TRBD1. CDR1 WNHNN and CDR2 SYGVQD come from the germline V gene (reference sequence). The V and J ends lost 4 bases and 11 bases, in that order; junction bases with no gene match: 4. The CDR3 spans 11 residues. In DNA, the CDR3 is TGCGCCAGCAGTGGACAGGGTCGGGCTTTCTTT. It is translated as CASSGQGRAFF.

This clonotype was seen more than once but under ten times. The chain uses TRBV28 and TRBJ2-2; 10 bases map to TRBD2. Trimming took 5 bases from V and 4 from J; bases not matched to a gene: 7. The CDR3 is 16 amino acids. Germline V gene data show CDR1 as MDHEN and CDR2 as SYDVKM. Here the CDR3 DNA reads TGTGCCAGCAGTCCTAGCGGGAGATTCGTCACCGGGGAGCTGTTTTTT. Amino acids: CASSPSGRFVTGELFF. Drawing the rest from reference TRBV28 and TRBJ2-2, the complete variable domain is DVKVTQSSRYLVKRTGEKVFLECVQDMDHENMFWYRQDPGLGLRLIYFSYDVKMKEKGDIPEGYSVSREKKERFSLILESASTNQTSMYLCASSPSGRFVTGELFFGEGSRLTVL.

In DNA form, the CDR3 reads TGTGCCAGCAGTGGTCTGGTATACGAGCAGTACTTC. Protein product: CASSGLVYEQYF. The gene calls are TRBV6-9 and TRBJ2-1; D gene ambiguous. The closer fit of TRBJ2-7 to the DNA end suggests the J call may be wrong. CDR3 size: 12 residues. Germline lookup yields CDR1 MNHGY and CDR2 SVAAGI.

This clonotype was detected a few times. The V gene is TRBV20-1, the J gene TRBJ2-3; TRBD2 matches at 9 bases. With V trimmed by 1 base and J by 7 bases, 12 bases remained unmatched. This CDR3 is built from 16 residues. CDR1 and CDR2 from the germline V gene are DFQATT and SNEGSKA (reference sequence). CDR3 residues: CSARGGGREGRNTQYF. CDR3 DNA: TGCAGTGCTAGAGGGGGTGGGCGGGAGGGCCGAAATACGCAGTATTTT.

Concerning this clonotype: A junction boundary mismatches the germline segment, possibly from a read error. The rearrangement links TRBV10-3 to TRBJ2-4, with D perhaps given as TRBD1 or TRBD2 (6 bases each). Germline CDR1 is ENHRY and CDR2 is SYGVKD. The CDR3 totals 13 residues. As DNA, the CDR3 is TGCGTCACGGGGAGGTGGGACAAAAACACTCAGTACTTC. It encodes CVTGRWDKNTQYF.

The sample holds a few counts of this clonotype. V usage is TRBV9 and J usage is TRBJ2-3; TRBD2 is a possible D gene (6 bases). The germline gives CDR1 SGDLS, CDR2 YYNGEE. The V and J ends lost 4 bases and 4 bases respectively, with 13 bases between them. This CDR3 contains 14 residues. The CDR3 spells CASSSWRGPDTQYF. For the CDR3, the DNA is TGTGCCAGCAGCTCCTGGAGGGGACCAGATACGCAGTATTTT.

The J gene is TRBJ2-1, the V gene TRBV10-3; D remains unclear. V lost 2 bases and J 0 bases, leaving 11 bases between the germline ends. CDR1 and CDR2 from the germline V gene are ENHRY and SYGVKD. The CDR3 consists of 16 residues. The CDR3 reads CAISEDSKSSYNEQFF. The CDR3 DNA reads as TGTGCCATCAGTGAGGACTCGAAGAGCTCCTACAATGAGCAGTTCTTC.

This clonotype was seen more than once but under ten times. The chain couples TRBV9 to TRBJ2-1; TRBD1 matches at 8 bases. The CDR3 is made up of 14 amino acids. The germline V gene has CDR1 SGDLS and CDR2 YYNGEE. The J segment lost 8 bases and the V segment lost 0 bases, leaving 4 bases of the junction unmatched. The CDR3 region is CASSVGDRFDEQFF. Written as DNA, the CDR3 is TGTGCCAGCAGCGTAGGGGACAGGTTCGATGAGCAGTTCTTC.

Concerning this clonotype itself: At one of its ends the junction is not consistent with the germline gene, which may arise from a read error. The chain employs TRBV7-2 and TRBJ2-4; TRBD1 might be the D (5 bases). CDR3 length equals 14 residues. Germline lookup yields CDR1 SGHTA and CDR2 FQGNSA. CDR3 sequence: CASRGRWGTNTQYF. In nucleotides, the CDR3 is TGTGCCAGCAGGGGGCGCTGGGGCACAAACACGCAGTATTTC.

This clonotype was detected only a few times. The rearrangement joins TRBV6-1 to TRBJ1-4, with D perhaps matching TRBD1 (5 bases). CDR3 length: 13 residues. V lost 8 bases and J 8 bases, leaving 15 bases between the germline ends. Germline V CDR1 and CDR2: MNHNS, SASEGT. The CDR3 spells CASGKGNGEKLFF. DNA for the CDR3: TGTGCCAGCGGTAAGGGGAATGGCGAAAAACTGTTTTTT.

V usage is TRBV6-1 and J usage is TRBJ2-1; TRBD2 might be the D (6 bases). The end of the DNA aligns better with TRBJ2-5, so the J call may be wrong. Germline CDR1 and CDR2: MNHNS and SASEGT. This CDR3 region has 14 residues. The DNA for the CDR3 is TGTGCCAGCTCAAAAAGGGACTTACAAGAGACCCAGTACTTC. Translating gives CASSKRDLQETQYF.